This T cell receptor beta chain was sequenced in a study of breast tumors, draining lymph nodes, adjacent tissues. Samples came from axillary lymph nodes draining the breast cancer. TCRdb independently ran MiXCR on the multiplex PCR reads; one entry per CDR3 protein. The sample holds fewer than 300,000 distinct CDR3 sequences, less than 40% seen once. This clonotype was counted many times. Its antigen is undetermined. Whole-study results and caveats: Tumor TCR diversity was below lymph nodes but above nontumor tissue. Most tumor T cells seemingly derive from lymph node, then expand in tumor. Tumor and nontumor repertoires were significantly more similar in luminal-like than in basal-like breast cancer. Data only fit, rather than demonstrated, lymph node origin of most tumor T cells.

V was pared by 3 bases and J by 4 bases, with 11 bases of the junction left unmatched. This CDR3 comprises 15 residues. Germline V lookup: CDR1 GTSNPN, CDR2 SVGIG (reference sequence). Sequencing was carried out using axillary lymph node tissue. The chain is built from TRBV30 and TRBJ2-5; TRBD2 matches at 7 bases. This clonotype originated in a female donor with breast cancer. Some clones in this sample may be carry-over from other donors' samples. In DNA, the CDR3 is TGTGCCTGGAGCCCCGGCCAGCGGGAAGGAGAGACCCAGTACTTC. Its translation: CAWSPGQREGETQYF.